Below, 28 T cell receptor beta chains from the same sample are listed, as sequenced in a study of shared clonotypes between healthy human individuals. Clones were read by immunoSEQ multiplex PCR, and TCRdb kept only the in-frame ones, dropping some. Of 2 million to 3 million clones listed, roughly 93% are singletons. The sequencing sample was made of naive CD4+ T cells from PBMCs. Subset denoted: CD45RA+ positively selected. These receptors all come from a man aged 18-30 years in good health. Some clones in this sample may be carry-over from other donors' samples.

This clone was recorded only once. V usage is TRBV14 and J usage is TRBJ1-3; D is perhaps TRBD1 (5 bases). The CDR3 length is 16 residues. The germline V and J ends were trimmed by 0 bases and 2 bases, with 11 bases remaining between them. CDR1 and CDR2 (germline): SGHDN, FVKESK. In DNA, the CDR3 is TGTGCCAGCAGCCAAGAAATCGGGGGACCTGGAAACACCATATATTTT. Residues: CASSQEIGGPGNTIYF.

The chain carries TRBV7-3 and TRBJ1-1; D might be TRBD1 (5 bases). Trimming shortened V by 5 bases and J by 5 bases, and 12 bases separated the two germline ends. Germline lookup yields CDR1 SGHTA and CDR2 FQGTGA. The CDR3 is made up of 13 amino acids. The CDR3 DNA reads TGTGCCAGCAGCCACGGGGCCGGGACTGAAGCTTTCTTT. Translated: CASSHGAGTEAFF.

The rearrangement joins TRBV5-1 to TRBJ2-3; 10 nucleotides line up with TRBD2. The germline gives CDR1 SGHRS, CDR2 YFSETQ. This CDR3 contains 15 residues. V trimming: 2 bases; J trimming: 2 bases; junction bases outside the gene matches: 2. CDR3 nucleotides: TGCGCCAGCAGCTTTACTAGCGGGGACACAGATACGCAGTATTTT. As protein: CASSFTSGDTDTQYF.

This clone occurred a few times. This rearrangement joins TRBV14 to TRBJ2-7, with D unresolved. Germline-derived CDR1 and CDR2 are SGHDN and FVKESK. The CDR3 extends over 14 amino acids. Trimming took off 7 bases at V and 0 bases at J, with 13 bases between the two ends. The CDR3 nucleotides are TGTGCCAGCAAGGGCTCCCGGAGCTCCTACGAGCAGTACTTC. This encodes CASKGSRSSYEQYF.

Comment on this clone: Other DNA sequences in this sample translate to the same CDR3. The chain employs TRBV5-5 and TRBJ2-1; D could derive from TRBD1 or TRBD2 (5 bases each). The CDR3 is made up of 16 amino acids. V lost 0 bases and J 0 bases, leaving 10 bases between the germline ends. The germline V gene has CDR1 SGHKS and CDR2 YYEKEE (reference sequence). The CDR3 spells CASSLVGVSSYNEQFF. The CDR3 nucleotides read TGTGCCAGCAGCTTGGTGGGGGTGAGCTCCTACAATGAGCAGTTCTTC.

The chain is built from TRBV28 and TRBJ2-7; TRBD2 matches 8 bases. After removal of 10 bases from V and 6 bases from J, the junction contained 8 bases not matched to a gene. Germline loops: CDR1 MDHEN, CDR2 SYDVKM. This CDR3 contains 12 residues. CDR3 residues: CAIREGVGEQYF. The CDR3 coding sequence is TGTGCCATCCGGGAGGGGGTCGGCGAGCAGTACTTC.

V gene TRBV19 combines with J gene TRBJ1-2; 10 nucleotides line up with TRBD1. J was trimmed by 4 bases and V by 3 bases; bases with no gene match: 5. The CDR3 is 15 amino acids. Germline CDR1 is LNHDA and CDR2 is SQIVND (reference sequence). The chain's CDR3 is CASSIGRTGGYGYTF. The CDR3 nucleotides read TGTGCCAGTAGTATTGGGCGGACAGGGGGCTATGGCTACACCTTC.

V gene TRBV7-2 combines with J gene TRBJ2-5; no definite D call. The V gene's germline CDR1 is SGHTA and CDR2 FQGNSA. V lost 1 base to trimming and J lost 0 bases, with 6 bases between them. CDR3 length: 14 amino acids. The CDR3 is CASSLDVYQETQYF. The CDR3 coding sequence is TGTGCCAGCAGCTTAGATGTCTACCAAGAGACCCAGTACTTC.

The chain employs TRBV28 and TRBJ2-3, with D possibly matching TRBD1 (6 bases). The CDR3 covers 16 residues. CDR1 is MDHEN, CDR2 SYDVKM, per germline. Trimming pared 6 bases from V and 0 bases from J, leaving 16 bases between. The CDR3 DNA is TGTGCCAGCAGCCTGGGGGACACCACTAGCACAGATACGCAGTATTTT. This codes for CASSLGDTTSTDTQYF.

This clone was seen a handful of times. In the same sample, other DNA sequences code for this CDR3. V gene TRBV5-1 combines with J gene TRBJ1-2; 8 bases line up with TRBD1. This CDR3 is built from 14 residues. Trimming at V came to 0 bases and at J to 8 bases, leaving 6 bases not matched to a gene. Germline V gives CDR1 SGHRS, CDR2 YFSETQ. CDR3: CASSLGQGADGYTF. DNA for the CDR3: TGCGCCAGCAGCTTGGGGCAGGGGGCGGACGGCTACACCTTC.

The chain recombines TRBV9 with TRBJ1-1; D remains unclear. Germline values: CDR1 SGDLS, CDR2 YYNGEE. With 5 bases removed from V and 4 bases from J, the gap between germline ends came to 15 bases. The CDR3 covers 14 residues. The CDR3 sequence is CASSTQVVGTEAFF. CDR3 bases: TGTGCCAGCAGTACCCAGGTAGTGGGCACTGAAGCTTTCTTT.

The CDR3 bases are TGCGCCAGCAGCCGCGGACTAGCGGTGAGCTCCTACAATGAGCAGTTCTTC. Translating it yields CASSRGLAVSSYNEQFF. V usage is TRBV4-1 and J usage is TRBJ2-1, with 10 bases matching TRBD2. The CDR3 runs 17 residues. Trimming cost V 4 bases and J 0 bases; bases outside gene matches: 6. Germline V gives CDR1 MGHRA, CDR2 YSYEKL.

The chain employs TRBV5-4 and TRBJ1-2, with D possibly matching TRBD1 (5 bases). Trimming stripped 5 bases from V and 7 bases from J, with 18 bases between. In germline, CDR1 is SGHNT, CDR2 YYREEE (reference sequence). The CDR3 length is 14 residues. Here the CDR3 DNA reads TGTGCCAGCAGGAGGGCGGGGGGATGGAGTGGCTACACCTTC. Translation: CASRRAGGWSGYTF. The whole variable domain, remainder taken from reference TRBV5-4 and TRBJ1-2, is ETGVTQSPTHLIKTRGQQVTLRCSSQSGHNTVSWYQQALGQGPQFIFQYYREEENGRGNFPPRFSGLQFPNYSSELNVNALELDDSALYLCASRRAGGWSGYTFGSGTRLTVV.

The chain is built from TRBV6-5 and TRBJ2-7, with D maybe TRBD2 (6 bases). The CDR3 has 14 residues. CDR1 and CDR2 (germline): MNHEY, SVGAGI. The V end lost 2 bases, the J end lost 0 bases, and 8 bases lay between the germline ends. CDR3 DNA: TGTGCCAGCAGTTACCGACTAGGCTCCTACGAGCAGTACTTC. Its translation is CASSYRLGSYEQYF.

The rearrangement links TRBV28 to TRBJ1-4, with 10 bases fitting TRBD1. The V and J ends lost 4 bases and 7 bases, in that order; junction bases with no gene match: 6. This CDR3 is 15 amino acids long. From germline, CDR1 is MDHEN and CDR2 SYDVKM. The CDR3 nucleotides are TGTGCCAGCAGTTCCTGGACAGGGGGGGGTGAAAAACTGTTTTTT. Translated, it gives CASSSWTGGGEKLFF.

The chain links TRBV5-1 to TRBJ2-1; 15 bases agree with TRBD2. The V gene end was trimmed by 7 bases and the J gene end by 0 bases; junction bases not matched to a gene: 11. Germline V gene data show CDR1 as SGHRS and CDR2 as YFSETQ. The CDR3 extends over 19 amino acids. The CDR3 nucleotides read TGCGCCAGCGGCCCCTTTGGACTAGCGGGAGGGAGCTCCTACAATGAGCAGTTCTTC. Translating gives CASGPFGLAGGSSYNEQFF.

This rearrangement joins TRBV15 to TRBJ2-5, with 9 bases aligning to TRBD1. The closer fit of TRBJ2-7 to the DNA end suggests the J call may be wrong. Germline V CDR1 and CDR2: LNHNV, YYDKDF (reference sequence). This CDR3 spans 15 amino acids. The CDR3 sequence is CATSRDRDRALEQYF. In DNA form, the CDR3 reads TGTGCCACCAGCAGAGATAGGGACAGGGCGCTCGAGCAGTACTTC.

J is TRBJ1-1 and V is TRBV11-1; D gene uncertain. This CDR3 has 13 residues. Deletions cut 8 bases from V and 6 bases from J, with 16 bases between. Germline assignment: CDR1 SGHAT and CDR2 FQDESV (reference sequence). The CDR3 is CASELRIGSEAFF. The CDR3 DNA reads TGTGCCAGCGAATTAAGAATCGGCTCTGAAGCTTTCTTT.

This clone was counted between two and nine times. The junction does not match germline at one end; this may be a read error. This chain joins TRBV20-1 and TRBJ1-1; the D gene is possibly TRBD1 (6 bases). The CDR3 is 11 residues long. CDR1 is DFQATT, CDR2 SNEGSKA, per germline (reference sequence). The CDR3 DNA sequence: TGCAGTGCTACCACTGGGACACGAAGTCTCTTT. Protein product: CSATTGTRSLF.

The CDR3: CASSPPGLTYNEQFF. CDR3 nucleotide sequence: TGCGCCAGCAGCCCCCCCGGGCTTACCTACAATGAGCAGTTCTTC. V gene TRBV5-1 combines with J gene TRBJ2-1; D is uncertain. Germline V gene data show CDR1 as SGHRS and CDR2 as YFSETQ. V was shortened by 4 bases and J by 2 bases, with 13 bases between the two germline ends. This CDR3 contains 15 residues.

Details on this clone: Other DNA sequences within the sample encode an identical CDR3. The CDR3 DNA follows: TGTGCCAGCAGCCCCCGGACGGTCCCCTACGAGCAGTACTTC. Its translation: CASSPRTVPYEQYF. The V call is TRBV11-2, the J call TRBJ2-7, with D unresolved. Between the trimmed V and J ends, which lost 5 bases and 2 bases, there was a span of 13 bases. The germline gives CDR1 SGHAT, CDR2 FQNNGV. The CDR3 is 14 residues long.

This clone came up a few times. The V gene is TRBV18, the J gene TRBJ2-7; 7 nucleotides match TRBD1. The CDR3 contains 14 residues. Germline loops: CDR1 KGHSH, CDR2 LQKENI. V shed 6 bases and J 4 bases; nucleotides not matched to a gene: 9. As DNA, the CDR3 is TGTGCCAGCTCGGCCGGGACAGAACCATACGAGCAGTACTTC. Protein product: CASSAGTEPYEQYF.

The chain has TRBV14 and TRBJ2-6; 7 positions agree with TRBD1. The CDR3 consists of 17 residues. CDR1 is SGHDN, CDR2 FVKESK, per germline. V was clipped by 3 bases and J by 2 bases; unmatched bases: 7. CDR3 region: CASSQITGDPGANVLTF. CDR3 sequence (DNA): TGTGCCAGCAGCCAGATCACAGGGGATCCTGGGGCCAACGTCCTGACTTTC.

To note about this clone: The same CDR3 can be traced to other DNA sequences in this sample. The chain combines TRBV18 with TRBJ2-7, with a weak D call TRBD2 (6 bases). V gave up 3 bases and J gave up 3 bases, with 12 bases separating them. The CDR3 is made up of 14 amino acids. The germline CDR1 and CDR2 sequences are KGHSH and LQKENI. CDR3 in amino acids: CASSPTPGDYEQYF. CDR3 DNA: TGTGCCAGCTCACCGACTCCGGGAGACTACGAGCAGTACTTC.

This chain uses TRBV7-2 with TRBJ2-7; TRBD2 is a possible D gene (6 bases). Germline CDR1 reads SGHTA; CDR2 reads FQGNSA. The CDR3 is 15 amino acids. Trimming removed 2 bases at V and 7 bases at J, with 18 bases between. The CDR3 here is CASSLRRDPMEEQYF. CDR3 nucleotide sequence: TGTGCCAGCAGCTTAAGGCGGGACCCGATGGAGGAGCAGTACTTC.

The rearrangement links TRBV5-1 to TRBJ2-6; tentatively, D is TRBD2 (6 bases). The CDR3 consists of 16 residues. Per the germline V gene, CDR1 is SGHRS and CDR2 is YFSETQ. The V end lost 1 base, the J end lost 4 bases, and 12 bases lay between the germline ends. This CDR3 is CASSLRELSGANVLTF. The DNA for the CDR3 is TGCGCCAGCAGCTTGCGGGAGCTTTCCGGGGCCAACGTCCTGACTTTC.

The V call is TRBV28, the J call TRBJ2-7, with TRBD2 matching over 10 bases. V shed 4 bases and J 1 base; nucleotides not matched to a gene: 10. Germline V gives CDR1 MDHEN, CDR2 SYDVKM. The CDR3 loop spans 17 amino acids. CDR3 in amino acids: CASSSTLAGEVSYEQYF. The CDR3 DNA sequence: TGTGCCAGCAGTTCGACGCTAGCGGGAGAGGTTTCCTACGAGCAGTACTTC.

This chain uses TRBV5-5 with TRBJ1-1; D gene ambiguous. The germline V gene encodes CDR1 SGHKS and CDR2 YYEKEE (reference sequence). V was clipped by 1 base and J by 4 bases, with 17 bases between them. CDR3 size: 16 residues. The CDR3 reads CASSLLGGSVATEAFF. As DNA, the CDR3 is TGTGCCAGCAGCTTGTTGGGAGGGAGCGTTGCCACTGAAGCTTTCTTT.